This TCR beta chain was found in a study of shared clonotypes between healthy human individuals. The repertoire was sequenced with immunoSEQ multiplex PCR; TCRdb's copy has only in-frame clones and lacks some. This sample has about 690,000 clones; 90% occur once, and the top ten carry about 34%. CDR1 SGHAT and CDR2 FQNNGV come from the germline V gene. This CDR3 region has 13 residues. V gave up 2 bases and J gave up 2 bases, with 7 bases separating them. This rearrangement joins TRBV11-2 to TRBJ2-7; D not certain. The TCR was taken from a young man in good health. Some clones in this sample may be carry-over from other donors' samples. Material: memory CD8+ T cells from PBMCs. As to subset: CD45RO+ cells pooled with CCR7-negative TemRA cells. CDR3 DNA: TGTGCCAGCAGCTTAAGCAGAGCCTACGAGCAGTACTTC. This translates into CASSLSRAYEQYF.